This section outlines one T cell receptor beta chain sequence together with its context. The data derive from a study of a mutant IDH1 vaccine in newly diagnosed glioma. Across the whole study: Before enrollment, patients got radiotherapy alone, temozolomide alone, or mostly the combination.

The CDR3 consists of 13 residues. Trimming removed 6 bases at V and 2 bases at J, with 10 bases between. The germline V gene has CDR1 SGHAT and CDR2 FQNNGV. Profiled with immunoSEQ multiplex PCR; TCRdb holds only in-frame clones, not every one. Of 70,000 to 100,000 clones in the sample, around 79% were seen once. The sample's time point: baseline, week 1 (first vaccination visit). Treatment: pre-vaccination baseline after standard-of-care therapy. Specimen: PBMCs, collected from a glioma patient treated with radiotherapy, temozolomide or both. This clonotype originated in a middle-aged man with glioma. Some clones in this sample may be carry-over from other donors' samples. The V call is TRBV11-2, the J call TRBJ2-5, with D possibly TRBD1 on 5 matching bases. This CDR3 reads CASRSRTQETQYF. CDR3 bases: TGTGCCAGCAGATCGAGGACACAAGAGACCCAGTACTTC.